This T cell receptor (beta chain) was sequenced during a study of blood T cell repertoires in COVID-19. Study overall: The United States, Italy and Spain provided the acute and convalescent COVID-19 samples.

The V end was cut by 6 bases, the J end by 4 bases, with 15 bases between. The germline gives CDR1 MNHNY, CDR2 SVGAGI (reference sequence). This CDR3 is 14 amino acids long. In the authors' methods: From reference gene primer amplification, estimates of nucleated cell counts were derived. Sequencing used immunoSEQ multiplex PCR; TCRdb keeps in-frame clones, though not all of them. V and J calls and clone size are those listed in that table; D and trimming were worked out from the DNA. The sample shows about 210,000 clones, about 80% of them seen only once. This clone has only one observation. Sequenced material: peripheral blood. J is TRBJ1-1 and V is TRBV6-6; D gene ambiguous. This TCR was recovered from a man in his fifties or sixties with acute or convalescent COVID-19. The CDR3 sequence: CASSRKYSSTEAFF. DNA for the CDR3: TGTGCCAGCAGCCGTAAATACAGCTCCACTGAAGCTTTCTTT.